This T cell receptor beta chain is drawn from a study of shared clonotypes between healthy human individuals. As processed by the authors: Quality scores were absent from the junction-only immunoSEQ sequences, so filtering differed. Profiled with immunoSEQ multiplex PCR; TCRdb holds only in-frame clones, not every one. V and J calls and clone size come straight from that table; D and trimming were deduced from the DNA. The data contain approximately 2,000,000 clones, approximately 90% of them singletons. Trimming stripped 6 bases from V and 2 bases from J, with 16 bases between. The germline CDR1 and CDR2 sequences are SNHLY and FYNNEI. There are 16 residues in the CDR3.

The receptor was derived from a man between 18 and 35 years old in good health. Some clones in this sample may be carry-over from other donors' samples. The chain links TRBV2 to TRBJ2-2; D perhaps matches TRBD2 (6 bases). The specimen sequenced was naive CD4+ T cells from PBMCs. The subset denotes: CD45RA+ positively selected. This CDR3 is CASSRYGGRNTGELFF. In DNA, the CDR3 is TGTGCCAGCAGCCGCTACGGAGGGAGAAACACCGGGGAGCTGTTTTTT.